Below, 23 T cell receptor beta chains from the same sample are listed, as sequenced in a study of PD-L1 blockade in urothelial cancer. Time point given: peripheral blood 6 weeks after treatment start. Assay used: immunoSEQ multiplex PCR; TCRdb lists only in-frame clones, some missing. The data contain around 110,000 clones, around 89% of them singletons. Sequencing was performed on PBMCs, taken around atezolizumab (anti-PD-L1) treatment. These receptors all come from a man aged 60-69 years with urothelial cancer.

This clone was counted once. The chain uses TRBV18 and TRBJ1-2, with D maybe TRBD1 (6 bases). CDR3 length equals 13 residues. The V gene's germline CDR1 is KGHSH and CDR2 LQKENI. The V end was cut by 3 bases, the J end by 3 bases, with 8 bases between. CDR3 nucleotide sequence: TGTGCCAGCTCACCTAAGGGGGACTATGGCTACACCTTC. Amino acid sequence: CASSPKGDYGYTF.

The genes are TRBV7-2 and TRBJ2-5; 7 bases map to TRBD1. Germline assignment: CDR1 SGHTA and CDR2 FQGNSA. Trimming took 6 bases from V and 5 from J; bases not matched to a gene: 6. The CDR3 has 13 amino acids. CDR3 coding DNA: TGTGCCAGCAGTTTTCGACAGGGCGAGACCCAGTACTTC. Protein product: CASSFRQGETQYF.

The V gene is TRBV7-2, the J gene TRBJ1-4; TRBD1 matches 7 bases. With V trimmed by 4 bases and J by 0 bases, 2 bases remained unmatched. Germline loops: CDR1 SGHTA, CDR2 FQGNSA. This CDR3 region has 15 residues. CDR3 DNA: TGTGCCAGCAGCTCGGGACAGTCAACTAATGAAAAACTGTTTTTT. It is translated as CASSSGQSTNEKLFF.

CDR3 protein: CASSSRDSNSPLHF. The CDR3 DNA reads TGTGCCAGCAGTTCCCGGGACAGTAATTCACCCCTCCACTTT. The V and J genes are TRBV6-6 and TRBJ1-6; 7 nucleotides match TRBD1. The trim removed 4 bases at V and 6 bases at J, leaving 3 bases unmatched. The CDR3 is 14 residues long. CDR1 MNHNY and CDR2 SVGAGI come from the germline V gene (reference sequence).

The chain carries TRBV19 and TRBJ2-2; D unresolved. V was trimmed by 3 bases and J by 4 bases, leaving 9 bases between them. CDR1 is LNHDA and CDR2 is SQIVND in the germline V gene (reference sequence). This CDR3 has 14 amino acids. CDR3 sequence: CASSMFTGTGELFF. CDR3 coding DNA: TGTGCCAGTAGTATGTTCACGGGCACCGGGGAGCTGTTTTTT.

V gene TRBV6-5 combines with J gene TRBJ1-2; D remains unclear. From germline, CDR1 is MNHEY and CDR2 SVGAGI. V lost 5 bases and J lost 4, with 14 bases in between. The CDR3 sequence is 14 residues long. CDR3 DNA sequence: TGTGCCAGCAGTCCGACGCCACAGAGCTATGGCTACACCTTC. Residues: CASSPTPQSYGYTF.

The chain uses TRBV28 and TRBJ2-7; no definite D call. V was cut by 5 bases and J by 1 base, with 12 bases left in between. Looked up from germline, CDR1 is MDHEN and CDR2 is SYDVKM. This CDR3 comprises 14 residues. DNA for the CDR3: TGTGCCAGCAGTCCCCGACTGGCTTCCTACGAGCAGTACTTC. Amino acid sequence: CASSPRLASYEQYF.

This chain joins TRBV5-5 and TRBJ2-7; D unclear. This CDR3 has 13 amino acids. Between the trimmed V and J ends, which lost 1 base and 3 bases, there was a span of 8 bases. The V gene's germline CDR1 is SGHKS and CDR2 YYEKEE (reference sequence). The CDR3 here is CASSLQVDYEQYF. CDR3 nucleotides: TGTGCCAGCAGCTTGCAGGTGGACTACGAGCAGTACTTC.

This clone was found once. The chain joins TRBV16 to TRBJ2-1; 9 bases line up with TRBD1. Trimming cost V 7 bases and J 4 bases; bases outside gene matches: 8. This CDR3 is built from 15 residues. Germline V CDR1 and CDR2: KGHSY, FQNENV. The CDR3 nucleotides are TGTGCCAGCACGGGGGGACAGGGAAAGTACAATGAGCAGTTCTTC. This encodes CASTGGQGKYNEQFF.

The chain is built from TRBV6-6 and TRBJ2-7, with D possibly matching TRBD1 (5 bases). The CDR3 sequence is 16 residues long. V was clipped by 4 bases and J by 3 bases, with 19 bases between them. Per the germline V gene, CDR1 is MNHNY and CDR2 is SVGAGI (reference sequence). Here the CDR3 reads CASSSYSLGAFYEQYF. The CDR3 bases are TGTGCCAGCAGTTCATACAGTCTAGGGGCTTTCTACGAGCAGTACTTC.

CDR3 DNA: TGTGCCAGTACCGAACAGGGGGGCGCTGGAAACACCATATATTTT. It specifies CASTEQGGAGNTIYF. The J gene is TRBJ1-3, the V gene TRBV19, with TRBD1 matching over 8 bases. V shed 7 bases and J 2 bases; nucleotides not matched to a gene: 7. Germline lookup yields CDR1 LNHDA and CDR2 SQIVND (reference sequence). The CDR3 is 15 amino acids.

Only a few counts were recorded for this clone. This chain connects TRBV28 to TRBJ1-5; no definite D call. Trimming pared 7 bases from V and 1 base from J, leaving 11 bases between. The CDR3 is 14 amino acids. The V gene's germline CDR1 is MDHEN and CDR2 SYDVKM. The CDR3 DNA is TGTGCCAGCATCCCCAGCGGCAGCAATCAGCCCCAGCATTTT. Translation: CASIPSGSNQPQHF.

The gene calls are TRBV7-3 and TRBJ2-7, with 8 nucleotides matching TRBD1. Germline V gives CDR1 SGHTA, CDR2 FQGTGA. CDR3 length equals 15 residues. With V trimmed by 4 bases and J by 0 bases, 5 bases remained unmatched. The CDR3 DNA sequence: TGTGCCAGCAGCTATCGGGACAGGTTCTCCTACGAGCAGTACTTC. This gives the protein CASSYRDRFSYEQYF.

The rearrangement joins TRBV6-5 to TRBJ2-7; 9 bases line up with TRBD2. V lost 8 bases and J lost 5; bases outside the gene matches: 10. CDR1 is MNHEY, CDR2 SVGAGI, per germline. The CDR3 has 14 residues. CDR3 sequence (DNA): TGTGCCAGCTCGAGGAGCGGGGGGACTAACGAGCAGTACTTC. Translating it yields CASSRSGGTNEQYF.

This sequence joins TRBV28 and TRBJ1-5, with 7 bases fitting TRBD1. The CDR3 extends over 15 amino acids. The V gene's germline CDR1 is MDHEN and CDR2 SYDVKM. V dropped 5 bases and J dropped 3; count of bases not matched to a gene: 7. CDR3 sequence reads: CASSPGTDLNQPQHF. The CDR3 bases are TGTGCCAGCAGTCCCGGGACAGACCTCAATCAGCCCCAGCATTTT.

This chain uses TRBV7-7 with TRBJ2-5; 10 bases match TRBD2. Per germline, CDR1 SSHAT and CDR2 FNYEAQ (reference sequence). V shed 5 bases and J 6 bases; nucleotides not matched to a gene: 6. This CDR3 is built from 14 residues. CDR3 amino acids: CASSTGTSVQTQYF. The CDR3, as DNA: TGTGCCAGCAGCACCGGGACTAGCGTCCAGACCCAGTACTTC.

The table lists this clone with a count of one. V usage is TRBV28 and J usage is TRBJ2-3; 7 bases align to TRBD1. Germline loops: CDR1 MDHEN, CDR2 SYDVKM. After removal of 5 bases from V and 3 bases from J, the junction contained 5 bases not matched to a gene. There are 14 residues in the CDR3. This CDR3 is CASSTRDRTDTQYF. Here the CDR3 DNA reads TGTGCCAGCAGTACCCGGGACAGAACAGATACGCAGTATTTT. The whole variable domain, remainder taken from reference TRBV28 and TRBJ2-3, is DVKVTQSSRYLVKRTGEKVFLECVQDMDHENMFWYRQDPGLGLRLIYFSYDVKMKEKGDIPEGYSVSREKKERFSLILESASTNQTSMYLCASSTRDRTDTQYFGPGTRLTVL.

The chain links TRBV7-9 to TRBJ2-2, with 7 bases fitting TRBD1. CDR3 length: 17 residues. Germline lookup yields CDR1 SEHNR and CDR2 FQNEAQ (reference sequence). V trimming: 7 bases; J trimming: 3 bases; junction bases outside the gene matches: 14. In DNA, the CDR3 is TGTGCCAGCATCCCCCCCGCAGGGGGTGTAGACACCGGGGAGCTGTTTTTT. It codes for CASIPPAGGVDTGELFF. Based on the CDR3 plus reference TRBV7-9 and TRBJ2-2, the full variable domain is DTGVSQNPRHKITKRGQNVTFRCDPISEHNRLYWYRQTLGQGPEFLTYFQNEAQLEKSRLLSDRFSAERPKGSFSTLEIQRTEQGDSAMYLCASIPPAGGVDTGELFFGEGSRLTVL.

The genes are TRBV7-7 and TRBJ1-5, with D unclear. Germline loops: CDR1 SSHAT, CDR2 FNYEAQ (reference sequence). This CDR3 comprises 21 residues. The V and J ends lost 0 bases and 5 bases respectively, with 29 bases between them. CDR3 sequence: CASSLAPYFLKFTLGDQPQHF. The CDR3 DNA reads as TGTGCCAGCAGCTTAGCCCCGTATTTTCTCAAATTCACACTGGGCGATCAGCCCCAGCATTTT.

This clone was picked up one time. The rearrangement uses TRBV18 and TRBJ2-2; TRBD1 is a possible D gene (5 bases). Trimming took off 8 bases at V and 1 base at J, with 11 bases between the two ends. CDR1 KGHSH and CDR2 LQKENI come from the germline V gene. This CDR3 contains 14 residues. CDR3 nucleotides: TGTGCCAGCGCCAAAGACAGGAACACCGGGGAGCTGTTTTTT. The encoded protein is CASAKDRNTGELFF.

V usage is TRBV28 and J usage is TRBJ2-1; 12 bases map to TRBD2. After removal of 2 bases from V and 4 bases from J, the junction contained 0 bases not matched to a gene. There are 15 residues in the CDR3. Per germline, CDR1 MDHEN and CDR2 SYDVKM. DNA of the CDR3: TGTGCCAGCAGTTTACTAGCGGGAGGGTACAATGAGCAGTTCTTC. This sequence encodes CASSLLAGGYNEQFF.

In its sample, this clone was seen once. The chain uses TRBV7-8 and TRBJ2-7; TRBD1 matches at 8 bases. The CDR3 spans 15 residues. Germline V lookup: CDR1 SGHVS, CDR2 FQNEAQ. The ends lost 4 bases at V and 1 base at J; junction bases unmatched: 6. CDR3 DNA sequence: TGTGCCAGCAGCTCGACCACAGGGGGATCCTACGAGCAGTACTTC. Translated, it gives CASSSTTGGSYEQYF.

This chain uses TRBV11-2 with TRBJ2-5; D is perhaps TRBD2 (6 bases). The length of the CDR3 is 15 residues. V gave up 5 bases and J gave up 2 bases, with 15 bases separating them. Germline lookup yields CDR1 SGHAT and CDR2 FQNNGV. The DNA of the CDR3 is TGTGCCAGCAGCCTGGGGGAGGCAGCACAAGAGACCCAGTACTTC. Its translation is CASSLGEAAQETQYF.